The present entry profiles one T cell receptor (beta chain) with its context. The entry originates in a study of cytomegalovirus exposure and HLA in healthy donors. Study information: Prior work identified around 120 million unique TCR beta sequences in around 170 million T cells.

The PCR made use of 60 Vbeta and 13 Jbeta primers. Clones were read by immunoSEQ multiplex PCR, and TCRdb kept only the in-frame ones, dropping some. The sample consists of around 150,000 clones, 70% to 85% of them appearing once. Donors counted as nominally healthy when sampled, yet unrecorded immune exposures were likely. Sequenced: PBMCs. This TCR derives from a man aged 25 to 40 in good health and CMV-seropositive.

CDR3 loop: CASSPRTGSSYEQYF. In DNA form, the CDR3 reads TGTGCCAGCAGCCCCCGGACAGGGAGCTCCTACGAGCAGTACTTC. The V call is TRBV7-2, the J call TRBJ2-7, with 8 positions matching TRBD1. Trimming removed 5 bases from V and 0 bases from J; junction bases left unmatched: 6. The CDR3 covers 15 residues. The germline gives CDR1 SGHTA, CDR2 FQGNSA. The full variable domain, in which reference TRBV7-2 and TRBJ2-7 provide the parts outside the CDR3, is GAGVSQSPSNKVTEKGKDVELRCDPISGHTALYWYRQSLGQGLEFLIYFQGNSAPDKSGLPSDRFSAERTGGSVSTLTIQRTQQEDSAVYLCASSPRTGSSYEQYFGPGTRLTVT.